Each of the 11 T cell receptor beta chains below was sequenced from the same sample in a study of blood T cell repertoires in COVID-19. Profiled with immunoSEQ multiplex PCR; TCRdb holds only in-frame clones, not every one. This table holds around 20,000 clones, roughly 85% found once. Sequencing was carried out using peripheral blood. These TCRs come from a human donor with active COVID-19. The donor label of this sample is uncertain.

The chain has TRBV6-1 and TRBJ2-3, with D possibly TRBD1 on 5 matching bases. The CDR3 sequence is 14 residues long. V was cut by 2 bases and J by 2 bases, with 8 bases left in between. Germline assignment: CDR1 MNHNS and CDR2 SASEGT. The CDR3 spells CASSERGYTDTQYF. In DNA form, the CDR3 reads TGTGCCAGCAGTGAAAGGGGCTACACAGATACGCAGTATTTT.

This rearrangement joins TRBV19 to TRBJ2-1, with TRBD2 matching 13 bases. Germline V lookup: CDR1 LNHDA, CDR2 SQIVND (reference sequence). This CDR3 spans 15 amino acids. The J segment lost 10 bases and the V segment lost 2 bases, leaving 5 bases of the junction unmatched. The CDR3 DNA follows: TGTGCCAGTAGTATAACTAGCGGGAGGGCCGAAGAGCAGTTCTTC. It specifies CASSITSGRAEEQFF.

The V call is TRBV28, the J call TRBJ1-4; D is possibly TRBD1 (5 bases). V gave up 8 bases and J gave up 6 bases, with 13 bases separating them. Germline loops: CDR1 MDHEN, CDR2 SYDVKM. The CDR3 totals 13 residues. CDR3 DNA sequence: TGTGCCAGCTTTTCGGGGGGAGATGAAAAACTGTTTTTT. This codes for CASFSGGDEKLFF.

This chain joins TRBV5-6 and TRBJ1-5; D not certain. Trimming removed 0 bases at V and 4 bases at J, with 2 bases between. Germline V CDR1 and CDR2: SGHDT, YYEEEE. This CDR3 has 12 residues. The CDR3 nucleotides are TGTGCCAGCAGCTTGGTAAATCAGCCCCAGCATTTT. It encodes CASSLVNQPQHF.

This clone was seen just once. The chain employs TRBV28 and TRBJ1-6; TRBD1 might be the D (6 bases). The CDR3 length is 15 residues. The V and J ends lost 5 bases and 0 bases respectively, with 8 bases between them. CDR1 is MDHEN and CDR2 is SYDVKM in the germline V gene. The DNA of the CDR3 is TGTGCCAGCAGTATGGACAGCTCCTATAATTCACCCCTCCACTTT. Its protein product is CASSMDSSYNSPLHF.

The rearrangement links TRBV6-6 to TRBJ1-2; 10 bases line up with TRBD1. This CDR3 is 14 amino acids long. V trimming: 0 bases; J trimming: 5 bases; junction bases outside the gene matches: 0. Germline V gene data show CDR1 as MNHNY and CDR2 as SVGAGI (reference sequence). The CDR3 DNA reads TGTGCCAGCAGTTACTCGGACAGGGGGTATGGCTACACCTTC. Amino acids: CASSYSDRGYGYTF.

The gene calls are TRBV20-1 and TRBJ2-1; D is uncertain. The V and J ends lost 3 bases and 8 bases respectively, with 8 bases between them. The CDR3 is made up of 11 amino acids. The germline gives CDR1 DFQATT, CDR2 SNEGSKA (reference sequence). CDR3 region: CSASDGYEQFF. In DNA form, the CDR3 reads TGCAGTGCTAGTGACGGTTATGAGCAGTTCTTC.

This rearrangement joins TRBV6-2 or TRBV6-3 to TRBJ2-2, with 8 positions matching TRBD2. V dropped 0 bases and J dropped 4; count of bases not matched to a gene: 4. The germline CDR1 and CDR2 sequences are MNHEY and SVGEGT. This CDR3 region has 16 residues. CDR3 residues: CASSYSLAGPTGELFF. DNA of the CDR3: TGTGCCAGCAGTTACTCGTTAGCGGGACCCACCGGGGAGCTGTTTTTT.

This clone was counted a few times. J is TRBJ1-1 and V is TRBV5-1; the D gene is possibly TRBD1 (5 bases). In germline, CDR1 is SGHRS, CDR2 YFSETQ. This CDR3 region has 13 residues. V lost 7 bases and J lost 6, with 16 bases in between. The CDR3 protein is CASSSGRGAEAFF. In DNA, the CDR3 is TGCGCCAGCTCCTCCGGGAGAGGGGCTGAAGCTTTCTTT.

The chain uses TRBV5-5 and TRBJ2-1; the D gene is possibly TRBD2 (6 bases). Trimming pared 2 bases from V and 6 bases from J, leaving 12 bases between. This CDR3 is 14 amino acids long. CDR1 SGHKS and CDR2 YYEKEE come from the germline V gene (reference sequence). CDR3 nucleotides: TGTGCCAGCAGCTTCTTCAATAGCGGCAATGAGCAGTTCTTC. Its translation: CASSFFNSGNEQFF.

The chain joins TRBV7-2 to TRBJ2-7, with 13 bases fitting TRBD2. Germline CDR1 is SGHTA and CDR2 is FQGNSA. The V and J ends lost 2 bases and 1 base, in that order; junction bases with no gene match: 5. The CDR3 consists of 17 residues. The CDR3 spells CASSLYGTSGTSYEQYF. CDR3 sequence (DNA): TGTGCCAGCAGCTTATACGGGACTAGCGGGACTTCCTACGAGCAGTACTTC.